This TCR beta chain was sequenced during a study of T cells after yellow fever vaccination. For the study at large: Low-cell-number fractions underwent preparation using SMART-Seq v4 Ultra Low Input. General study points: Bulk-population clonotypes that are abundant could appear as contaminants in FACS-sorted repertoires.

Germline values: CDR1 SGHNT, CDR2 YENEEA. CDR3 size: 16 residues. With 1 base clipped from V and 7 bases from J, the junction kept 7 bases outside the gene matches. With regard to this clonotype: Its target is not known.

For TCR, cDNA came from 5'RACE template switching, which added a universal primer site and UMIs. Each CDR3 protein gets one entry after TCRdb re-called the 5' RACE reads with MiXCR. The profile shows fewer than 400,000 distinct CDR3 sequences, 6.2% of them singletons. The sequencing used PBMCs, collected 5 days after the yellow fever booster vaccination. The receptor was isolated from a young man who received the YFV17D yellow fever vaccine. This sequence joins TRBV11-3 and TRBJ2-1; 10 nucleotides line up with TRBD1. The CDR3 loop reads CASSLGSGTGVNEQFF. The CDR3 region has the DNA TGTGCCAGCAGCTTAGGATCCGGGACAGGGGTTAATGAGCAGTTCTTC. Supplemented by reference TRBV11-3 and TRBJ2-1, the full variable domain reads EAGVVQSPRYKIIEKKQPVAFWCNPISGHNTLYWYLQNLGQGPELLIRYENEEAVDDSQLPKDRFSAERLKGVDSTLKIQPAELGDSAVYLCASSLGSGTGVNEQFFGPGTRLTVL.